This passage covers 22 T cell receptor beta chains from one sample sequenced in a study of blood T cell repertoires in COVID-19. TCRdb keeps only in-frame clones here, not all; method: immunoSEQ multiplex PCR. The sample holds approximately 300,000 clones; around four fifths are singletons and the top ten take around 4.1%. Sequencing was performed on peripheral blood. Every receptor here comes from a woman between 50 and 59 years old with active or convalescent COVID-19.

The chain combines TRBV19 with TRBJ1-2; 7 bases fit TRBD1. Trimming removed 6 bases from V and 3 bases from J; junction bases left unmatched: 7. The CDR3 loop spans 14 amino acids. In germline, CDR1 is LNHDA, CDR2 SQIVND (reference sequence). DNA for the CDR3: TGTGCCAGTAGGCGACAGGGTGAGGACTATGGCTACACCTTC. Amino acids: CASRRQGEDYGYTF.

This sequence joins TRBV4-1 and TRBJ1-3; 7 bases align to TRBD1. This CDR3 comprises 18 residues. Germline CDR1 and CDR2: MGHRA and YSYEKL. V lost 1 base and J lost 1; bases outside the gene matches: 10. The CDR3 sequence: CASSQGGRGSLSGNTIYF. As DNA, the CDR3 is TGCGCCAGCAGCCAAGGGGGCAGGGGGAGCTTATCTGGAAACACCATATATTTT.

The genes are TRBV27 and TRBJ2-5, with 7 nucleotides matching TRBD1. This CDR3 contains 14 residues. V lost 0 bases, J lost 4 bases, and 2 bases stayed unmatched. Per the germline V gene, CDR1 is MNHEY and CDR2 is SMNVEV (reference sequence). The CDR3 spells CASSLSTGLETQYF. For the CDR3, the DNA is TGTGCCAGCAGTTTATCGACAGGGTTAGAGACCCAGTACTTC.

This sequence joins TRBV5-6 and TRBJ1-5, with 7 bases matching TRBD1. CDR1 and CDR2 (germline): SGHDT, YYEEEE. V shed 4 bases, J shed 1 base, and the junction held 5 bases outside the gene matches. CDR3 length: 15 residues. CDR3 bases: TGTGCCAGCAGCCGGGGACAGATCAGCAATCAGCCCCAGCATTTT. It encodes CASSRGQISNQPQHF.

V usage is TRBV14 and J usage is TRBJ2-7; D gene uncertain. The CDR3 contains 13 residues. The germline V and J ends were trimmed by 0 bases and 8 bases, with 11 bases remaining between them. Germline CDR1 reads SGHDN; CDR2 reads FVKESK. The CDR3 loop is CASSQDFRSKQYF. The CDR3 DNA follows: TGTGCCAGCAGCCAAGATTTCCGGAGCAAGCAGTACTTC.

This clone was counted only a few times. The chain employs TRBV5-1 and TRBJ2-1; TRBD2 matches at 8 bases. Trimming at V came to 2 bases and at J to 9 bases, leaving 4 bases not matched to a gene. There are 13 residues in the CDR3. Looked up from germline, CDR1 is SGHRS and CDR2 is YFSETQ. CDR3 sequence: CASSFGRAIEQFF. CDR3 nucleotide sequence: TGCGCCAGCAGCTTCGGGAGGGCCATTGAGCAGTTCTTC.

A word on this clone: One end of the junction varies from germline; a read error may be responsible. This chain links TRBV11-1 with TRBJ2-1; 9 bases map to TRBD2. CDR1 is SGHAT, CDR2 FQDESV, per germline (reference sequence). The CDR3 is made up of 14 amino acids. For the CDR3, the DNA is TGTGCCAGCAGCTTAGCGAGGAAAGGGACTAGCAGGATCTTC. Protein product: CASSLARKGTSRIF.

The chain is built from TRBV9 and TRBJ1-1; no definite D call. Germline lookup yields CDR1 SGDLS and CDR2 YYNGEE. V lost 2 bases and J lost 2, with 10 bases in between. CDR3 size: 14 residues. The CDR3: CASSVSGRNTEAFF. The CDR3 nucleotides are TGTGCCAGCAGCGTGAGCGGGCGCAACACTGAAGCTTTCTTT.

J is TRBJ1-5 and V is TRBV6-6; D gene uncertain. The CDR3 contains 13 residues. Germline V gives CDR1 MNHNY, CDR2 SVGAGI (reference sequence). V was trimmed by 4 bases and J by 2 bases, leaving 6 bases between them. CDR3 DNA sequence: TGTGCCAGCAGTTCGCAGGGCAATCAGCCCCAGCATTTT. Amino acid sequence: CASSSQGNQPQHF.

This clone is a singleton in its sample. The chain joins TRBV6-1 to TRBJ2-3; 9 bases match TRBD1. CDR3 length: 17 residues. The junction had 9 bases not matched to a gene; V was cut back by 3 bases and J by 2 bases. Germline V gene lookup returns CDR1 MNHNS and CDR2 SASEGT. In DNA form, the CDR3 reads TGTGCCAGCAGTGAGATACCGGGACAGGGCTTCACAGATACGCAGTATTTT. Translating it yields CASSEIPGQGFTDTQYF.

V and J are TRBV7-9 and TRBJ1-4; 8 nucleotides align to TRBD1. V lost 1 base to trimming and J lost 4 bases; unmatched junction nucleotides: 2. Per the germline V gene, CDR1 is SEHNR and CDR2 is FQNEAQ (reference sequence). The CDR3 sequence is 15 residues long. The CDR3 spells CASSLGTGGNEKLFF. The CDR3, as DNA: TGTGCCAGCAGCTTAGGCACAGGGGGTAATGAAAAACTGTTTTTT. Together with reference TRBV7-9 and TRBJ1-4, the CDR3 gives the full variable domain: DTGVSQNPRHKITKRGQNVTFRCDPISEHNRLYWYRQTLGQGPEFLTYFQNEAQLEKSRLLSDRFSAERPKGSFSTLEIQRTEQGDSAMYLCASSLGTGGNEKLFFGSGTQLSVL.

This clone was seen a single time. The chain links TRBV27 to TRBJ1-6; no reliable D call. Germline CDR1 reads MNHEY; CDR2 reads SMNVEV (reference sequence). Trimming took off 3 bases at V and 9 bases at J, with 15 bases between the two ends. This CDR3 spans 15 amino acids. In DNA, the CDR3 is TGTGCCAGCAGTTTTATGGGCGAGAATGGTTCACCCCTCCACTTT. As protein: CASSFMGENGSPLHF.

The rearrangement uses TRBV24-1 and TRBJ1-5, with D unresolved. The CDR3 contains 19 residues. V was trimmed by 5 bases and J by 1 base, leaving 23 bases between them. Germline V CDR1 and CDR2: KGHDR, SFDVKD. CDR3 amino acids: CATSVVSWCDMMSNQPQHF. The CDR3, as DNA: TGTGCCACCAGTGTAGTGTCTTGGTGTGATATGATGAGCAATCAGCCCCAGCATTTT.

The chain combines TRBV11-2 with TRBJ2-1; 9 bases align to TRBD2. Trimming took 5 bases from V and 10 from J; bases not matched to a gene: 12. The CDR3 has 15 residues. The germline V gene has CDR1 SGHAT and CDR2 FQNNGV. The CDR3 sequence: CASSRGLAKRGEQFF. Written as DNA, the CDR3 is TGTGCCAGCAGCCGGGGACTAGCCAAACGAGGGGAGCAGTTCTTC.

The V and J genes are TRBV24-1 and TRBJ2-7; TRBD1 might be the D (7 bases). V dropped 4 bases and J dropped 1 base, with 16 bases sitting between them. The CDR3 is 16 residues long. The germline V gene encodes CDR1 KGHDR and CDR2 SFDVKD. CDR3 amino acids: CATSDYGQGGSYEQYF. DNA for the CDR3: TGTGCCACCAGTGACTACGGGCAGGGGGGTTCCTACGAGCAGTACTTC.

The V gene is TRBV12-5, the J gene TRBJ2-5; D perhaps matches TRBD1 (6 bases). This CDR3 is built from 17 residues. The germline gives CDR1 LGHNT, CDR2 FRNRAP. V was clipped by 2 bases and J by 4 bases, with 20 bases between them. Here the CDR3 DNA reads TGTGCTAGTGGTTTGATGCTCCGAGGTGTGACAGGAGAGACCCAGTACTTC. Residues: CASGLMLRGVTGETQYF.

The chain employs TRBV28 and TRBJ1-5; D ambiguous. The CDR3 totals 14 residues. Trimming stripped 1 base from V and 0 bases from J, with 4 bases between. Germline loops: CDR1 MDHEN, CDR2 SYDVKM. The CDR3 spells CASSLSVSNQPQHF. CDR3 nucleotides: TGTGCCAGCAGTTTATCGGTTAGCAATCAGCCCCAGCATTTT.

Only one count was recorded for this clone. This sequence joins TRBV11-2 and TRBJ1-2; possible D gene TRBD1, 6 bases. The CDR3 loop spans 13 amino acids. V lost 5 bases, J lost 2 bases, and 9 bases lay in between. Per germline, CDR1 SGHAT and CDR2 FQNNGV. In DNA, the CDR3 is TGTGCCAGCAGCCGGGACAAGAACTATGGCTACACCTTC. It specifies CASSRDKNYGYTF. The full variable domain, its missing parts supplied by reference TRBV11-2 and TRBJ1-2, is EAGVAQSPRYKIIEKRQSVAFWCNPISGHATLYWYQQILGQGPKLLIQFQNNGVVDDSQLPKDRFSAERLKGVDSTLKIQPAKLEDSAVYLCASSRDKNYGYTFGSGTRLTVV.

This chain uses TRBV7-6 with TRBJ2-1; 9 bases map to TRBD2. After removal of 5 bases from V and 9 bases from J, the junction contained 14 bases not matched to a gene. The CDR3 runs 16 residues. The germline V gene has CDR1 SGHVS and CDR2 FNYEAQ. The DNA of the CDR3 is TGTGCCAGCAGCCCTATCCCCGGGACTAGCTCGACTGAGCAGTTCTTC. Its protein is CASSPIPGTSSTEQFF.

The chain uses TRBV7-9 and TRBJ2-1; 11 nucleotides match TRBD1. J was trimmed by 3 bases and V by 4 bases; bases with no gene match: 2. Germline loops: CDR1 SEHNR, CDR2 FQNEAQ (reference sequence). The CDR3 has 15 amino acids. CDR3 bases: TGTGCCAGCAGCTCGGGGACAGGGGGCTACAATGAGCAGTTCTTC. Amino acid sequence: CASSSGTGGYNEQFF.

The rearrangement links TRBV20-1 to TRBJ2-1, with 7 bases aligning to TRBD2. This CDR3 region has 16 residues. Germline-derived CDR1 and CDR2 are DFQATT and SNEGSKA (reference sequence). The V segment lost 3 bases and the J segment 7 bases; nucleotides outside the gene matches: 15. CDR3 region: CSASRATGGRGNEQFF. The CDR3 DNA sequence: TGCAGTGCTAGTAGGGCCACGGGCGGGAGAGGAAATGAGCAGTTCTTC.

The rearrangement links TRBV21-1 to TRBJ1-4; the D segment call TRBD1 is taken from the table without a DNA check. TRBV21-1 counts as a pseudogene. The CDR3 has 14 residues. CDR3 loop: CASSKRLTDGKLFF. CDR3 sequence (DNA): TGTGCCAGCAGCAAACGTTTAACAGATGGAAAACTGTTTTTT.